These T cell receptor beta chains were read from a single sample in a study of shared clonotypes between healthy human individuals. This table comes from immunoSEQ multiplex PCR, and its TCRdb copy is limited to in-frame clones, with some not included. The repertoire consists of about 2.4 million clones, with 85% to 95% occurring once and the leading ten covering over 0.12%. The sequenced material came from naive CD4+ T cells sorted from blood. These receptors originate from a young man in good health. Each CDR3 is given with its conserved first and last residue. D genes are given only for firm matches. For some rows the clone size is stated as once, few or many, or as a class when expanded; others skip it.

TRBJ2-7	NA	TRBD2	TRBV25-1	CASASHPSGRTEQYF	TGTGCCAGCGCCTCTCATCCGAGCGGGAGAACCGAACAGTACTTC
TRBJ2-6	NA	NA	TRBV7-6	CASSTQVGGSGANVLTF	TGTGCCAGCAGCACTCAGGTGGGGGGATCTGGGGCCAACGTCCTGACTTTC
TRBJ1-1	NA	NA	TRBV25-1	CASRLNTEAFF	TGTGCCAGCAGGTTGAACACTGAAGCTTTCTTT
TRBJ2-1	NA	NA	TRBV7-3	CASSLTRHTWQFF	TGTGCCAGCAGCTTAACGCGGCATACCTGGCAGTTCTTC
TRBJ1-3	NA	NA	TRBV15	CATSRDPGGTGNTIYF	TGTGCCACCAGCAGAGATCCCGGGGGAACGGGAAACACCATATATTTT
TRBJ1-3	NA	NA	TRBV30	CAWKRSGNTIYF	TGTGCCTGGAAAAGGAGTGGAAACACCATATATTTT
TRBJ2-7	NA	TRBD2	TRBV5-1	CASSFLAGAEYEQYF	TGCGCCAGCAGCTTCCTAGCGGGAGCAGAATACGAGCAGTACTTC
TRBJ1-4	NA	NA	TRBV30	CASRPTTNEKLFF	TGTGCCTCCCGACCCACAACTAATGAAAAACTGTTTTTT
TRBJ1-4	once	NA	TRBV6-6	CASSYGGSEKLFF	TGTGCCAGCAGTTACGGAGGGTCTGAAAAACTGTTTTTT
TRBJ2-1	NA	TRBD1	TRBV10-2	CASSESGTGIGGWNEQFF	TGCGCCAGCAGTGAGTCCGGGACAGGGATCGGGGGGTGGAATGAGCAGTTCTTC
TRBJ2-7	NA	NA	TRBV4-1	CASSQFPFEHLSGYEQYF	TGCGCCAGCAGCCAGTTCCCCTTTGAACACCTATCGGGATACGAGCAGTACTTC
TRBJ2-6	NA	NA	TRBV10-1	CASRETGNGANVLTF	TGCGCCAGCAGAGAAACAGGGAATGGGGCCAACGTCCTGACTTTC
TRBJ2-1	NA	TRBD2	TRBV27	CASSLSGTQKQFF	TGTGCCAGCAGTTTAAGCGGGACCCAGAAGCAGTTCTTC
TRBJ1-2	NA	NA	TRBV5-1	CASSLEDGPNYGYTF	TGCGCCAGCAGCTTGGAGGACGGACCTAACTATGGCTACACCTTC
TRBJ1-6	NA	NA	TRBV6-5	CASGGTYNSPLHF	TGTGCCAGCGGGGGCACCTATAATTCACCCCTCCACTTT
TRBJ2-5	NA	TRBD2	TRBV7-2	CASSPPGLAGGFAQYF	TGTGCCAGCAGCCCCCCCGGACTAGCGGGTGGGTTTGCCCAGTACTTC
TRBJ1-1	NA	NA	TRBV5-1	CASSPLRGGDTEAFF	TGCGCCAGCAGCCCCCTACGGGGGGGGGACACTGAAGCTTTCTTT
TRBJ2-7	NA	TRBD2	TRBV7-9	CASSSWTSGPYGSYEQYF	TGTGCCAGCAGCTCCTGGACTAGCGGACCCTATGGCTCCTACGAGCAGTACTTC
TRBJ2-5	NA	TRBD1	TRBV2	CASSAGQGKGQETQYF	TGTGCCAGCAGCGCGGGACAGGGAAAAGGACAAGAGACCCAGTACTTC
TRBJ2-1	NA	NA	TRBV29-1	CSVMRSSYNEQFF	TGCAGCGTTATGAGGAGCTCCTACAATGAGCAGTTCTTC
TRBJ1-5	NA	NA	TRBV6-1	CASSAVSNQPQHF	TGTGCCAGCAGTGCGGTTAGCAATCAGCCCCAGCATTTT
TRBJ2-4	NA	NA	TRBV18	CASSTGNLAKNIQYF	TGTGCCAGCTCAACCGGGAATTTAGCCAAAAACATTCAGTACTTC
TRBJ1-1	few	NA	TRBV6-6	CASSSRGAGTEAFF	TGTGCCAGCAGCAGCCGGGGGGCGGGCACTGAAGCTTTCTTT
TRBJ2-2	NA	NA	TRBV7-2	CASSLTRSSNTGELFF	TGTGCCAGCAGCTTAACCCGAAGCTCGAACACCGGGGAGCTGTTTTTT
TRBJ1-2	NA	NA	TRBV7-2	CASSLRSDLGYTF	TGTGCCAGCAGCCTTAGGTCCGACCTGGGCTACACCTTC
TRBJ2-7	few	TRBD1	TRBV18	CASSPRQGWEQYF	TGTGCCAGCTCACCACGACAGGGGTGGGAGCAGTACTTC
TRBJ2-2	NA	NA	TRBV18	CASSQTVPANTGELFF	TGTGCCAGCTCACAAACAGTTCCCGCGAACACCGGGGAGCTGTTTTTT
TRBJ2-1	NA	NA	TRBV9	CASSGRAYNEQFF	TGTGCCAGCAGCGGGAGGGCCTACAATGAGCAGTTCTTC
TRBJ2-7	NA	NA	TRBV28	CASSLATGLTYEQYF	TGTGCCAGCAGTTTAGCGACAGGACTGACCTACGAGCAGTACTTC
TRBJ2-2	NA	NA	TRBV19	CASRIQGGGELFF	TGTGCCAGTAGGATTCAGGGGGGCGGGGAGCTGTTTTTT
TRBJ1-2	few	NA	TRBV6-6	CASSSMGLGYTF	TGTGCCAGCAGCTCGATGGGATTGGGCTACACCTTC
TRBJ1-2	NA	NA	TRBV2	CASIREGLANYGYTF	TGTGCCAGCATTCGGGAGGGTCTGGCTAACTATGGCTACACCTTC
TRBJ1-4	NA	TRBD1	TRBV5-4	CASSLGGGVEKLFF	TGTGCCAGCAGCTTGGGAGGGGGCGTTGAAAAACTGTTTTTT
TRBJ2-3	NA	TRBD2	TRBV6-5	CASSYSSGGTDTQYF	TGTGCCAGCAGTTACTCTAGCGGGGGGACAGATACGCAGTATTTT
TRBJ2-7	NA	NA	TRBV27	CASSLQGSSYYEQYF	TGTGCCAGCAGTTTACAGGGGAGCAGTTACTACGAGCAGTACTTC
TRBJ2-5	NA	TRBD1	TRBV9	CASSGPWTGPKGETQYF	TGTGCCAGCAGCGGTCCCTGGACAGGGCCCAAAGGAGAGACCCAGTACTTC
TRBJ1-2	NA	NA	TRBV4-1	CASSQATGNYGYTF	TGCGCCAGCAGCCAAGCCACAGGCAACTATGGCTACACCTTC
TRBJ1-1	NA	NA	TRBV6-5	CASSSHTNPGAEAFF	TGTGCCAGCAGTAGTCACACTAATCCAGGGGCTGAAGCTTTCTTT
TRBJ2-1	NA	TRBD2	TRBV2	CASFPSGSSYNEQFF	TGTGCCAGCTTTCCTAGCGGGAGCTCCTACAATGAGCAGTTCTTC
TRBJ2-1	NA	NA	TRBV6-5	CASSYSTGEQFF	TGTGCCAGCAGTTACTCGACGGGGGAGCAGTTCTTC
TRBJ2-3	NA	NA	TRBV10-3	CAISESRGRTDTQYF	TGTGCCATCAGTGAGTCGAGGGGCCGAACAGATACGCAGTATTTT
TRBJ2-2	NA	TRBD2	TRBV2	CASNNLGLAGGNTGELFF	TGTGCCAGCAATAATTTGGGGCTAGCGGGAGGGAACACCGGGGAGCTGTTTTTT
TRBJ2-7	NA	TRBD1	TRBV28	CASSLSGTGSYEQYF	TGTGCCAGCAGTTTATCCGGGACAGGGTCCTACGAGCAGTACTTC
TRBJ2-5	NA	NA	TRBV5-1	CASSLASGKETQYF	TGCGCCAGCAGCCTGGCGTCGGGGAAAGAGACCCAGTACTTC
TRBJ1-1	NA	NA	TRBV15	CATSREAAMNTEAFF	TGTGCCACCAGCAGAGAGGCGGCCATGAACACTGAAGCTTTCTTT
TRBJ2-1	NA	TRBD2	TRBV29-1	CSVVAGGLGNEQFF	TGCAGCGTGGTAGCGGGAGGTTTAGGCAATGAGCAGTTCTTC
TRBJ1-2	NA	NA	TRBV7-9	CASSGPGSGRYTF	TGTGCCAGCAGCGGACCGGGAAGCGGGCGCTACACCTTC